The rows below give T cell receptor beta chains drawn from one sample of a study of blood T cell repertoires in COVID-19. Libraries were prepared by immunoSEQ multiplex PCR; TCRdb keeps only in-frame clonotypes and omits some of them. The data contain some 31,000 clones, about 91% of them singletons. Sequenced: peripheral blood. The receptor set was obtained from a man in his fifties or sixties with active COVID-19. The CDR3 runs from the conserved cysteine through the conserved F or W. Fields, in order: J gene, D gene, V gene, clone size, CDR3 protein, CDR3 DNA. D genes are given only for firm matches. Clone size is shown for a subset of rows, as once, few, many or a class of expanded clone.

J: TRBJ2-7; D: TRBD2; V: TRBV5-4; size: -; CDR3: CASRKGVVTSGSSYEQYF; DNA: TGTGCCAGCAGAAAGGGAGTGGTGACTAGCGGCAGCTCCTACGAGCAGTACTTC
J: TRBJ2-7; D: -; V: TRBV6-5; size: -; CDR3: CASSYTTGPRGQYF; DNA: TGTGCCAGCAGTTACACTACCGGGCCCCGGGGGCAGTACTTC
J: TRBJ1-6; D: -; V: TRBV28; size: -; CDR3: CASSPPRSPLHF; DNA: TGTGCCAGCAGCCCCCCCCGGTCACCCCTCCACTTT
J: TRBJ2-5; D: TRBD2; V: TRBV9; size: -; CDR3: CASSITGTSGGAPYQETQYF; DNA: TGTGCCAGCAGCATAACCGGGACTAGCGGGGGGGCCCCGTACCAAGAGACCCAGTACTTC
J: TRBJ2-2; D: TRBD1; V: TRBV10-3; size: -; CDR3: CAISPGQGDTGELFF; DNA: TGTGCCATCAGTCCGGGACAGGGAGACACCGGGGAGCTGTTTTTT
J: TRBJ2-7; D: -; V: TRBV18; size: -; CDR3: CASSPRREINYEQYF; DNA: TGTGCCAGCTCACCCAGACGGGAGATCAACTACGAGCAGTACTTC
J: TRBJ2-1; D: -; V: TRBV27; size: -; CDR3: CASSFFWQGRSEQFF; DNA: TGTGCCAGCAGTTTTTTCTGGCAGGGGCGGAGTGAGCAGTTCTTC
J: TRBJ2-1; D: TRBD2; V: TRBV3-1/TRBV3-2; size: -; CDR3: CASSFSGRAYNEQFF; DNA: TGTGCCAGCAGCTTTAGCGGGAGGGCGTACAATGAGCAGTTCTTC
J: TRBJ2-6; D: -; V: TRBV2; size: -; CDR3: CASKGDESGANVLTF; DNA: TGTGCCAGCAAGGGGGACGAGTCTGGGGCCAACGTCCTGACTTTC
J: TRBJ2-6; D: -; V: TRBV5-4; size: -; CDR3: CASSPRGSGANVLTF; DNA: TGTGCCAGCAGCCCACGGGGGTCTGGGGCCAACGTCCTGACTTTC
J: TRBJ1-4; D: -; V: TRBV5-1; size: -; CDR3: CASSLEGLAGDEKLFF; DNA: TGCGCCAGCAGCTTGGAAGGACTCGCGGGGGATGAAAAACTGTTTTTT
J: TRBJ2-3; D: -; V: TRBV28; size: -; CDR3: CASSFSGTGRTDTQYF; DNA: TGTGCCAGCAGTTTTTCCGGCACAGGGCGCACAGATACGCAGTATTTT
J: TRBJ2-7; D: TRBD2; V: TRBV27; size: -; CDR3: CASIAGTSRYEQYF; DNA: TGTGCCAGCATTGCCGGGACTAGCCGCTACGAGCAGTACTTC
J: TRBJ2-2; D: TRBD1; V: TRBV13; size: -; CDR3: CASSLLGQGADTGELFF; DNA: TGTGCCAGCAGCTTATTGGGGCAGGGGGCGGATACCGGGGAGCTGTTTTTT
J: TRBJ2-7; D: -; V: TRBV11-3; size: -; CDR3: CASSTGGAPGYEQYF; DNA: TGTGCCAGCAGCACCGGTGGGGCCCCAGGATACGAGCAGTACTTC
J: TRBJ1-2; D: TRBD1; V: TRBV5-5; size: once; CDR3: CASRAGGPTLLWGYTF; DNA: TGTGCCAGCAGGGCAGGGGGCCCAACCCTCTTGTGGGGCTACACCTTC
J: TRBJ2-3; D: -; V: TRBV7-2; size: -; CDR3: CASSFFRVPQYF; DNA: TGTGCCAGCAGCTTTTTCAGGGTCCCCCAGTATTTT
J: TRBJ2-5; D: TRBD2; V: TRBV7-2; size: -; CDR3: CASSQVAGGQETQYF; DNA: TGTGCCAGCAGTCAGGTAGCGGGTGGGCAAGAGACCCAGTACTTC
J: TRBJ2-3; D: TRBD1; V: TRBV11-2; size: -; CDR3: CASSLVPGQGASDTQYF; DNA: TGTGCCAGCAGCTTAGTTCCGGGACAGGGGGCCTCAGATACGCAGTATTTT
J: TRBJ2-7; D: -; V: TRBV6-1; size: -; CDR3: CASSEALGAGNHEQYF; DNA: TGTGCCAGCAGTGAAGCGCTTGGGGCAGGGAACCACGAGCAGTACTTC
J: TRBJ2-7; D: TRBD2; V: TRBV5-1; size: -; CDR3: CASSPLAGGPYEQYF; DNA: TGCGCCAGCAGCCCGCTAGCGGGAGGGCCTTACGAGCAGTACTTC
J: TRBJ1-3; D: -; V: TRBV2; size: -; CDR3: CASSDRHSGNTIYF; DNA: TGTGCCAGCAGCGACCGACACTCTGGAAACACCATATATTTT
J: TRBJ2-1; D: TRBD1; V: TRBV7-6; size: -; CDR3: CASSLRGQGAYNEQFF; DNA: TGTGCCAGCAGCTTAAGAGGCCAGGGGGCTTACAATGAGCAGTTCTTC
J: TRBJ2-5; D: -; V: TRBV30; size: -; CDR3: CAWSPSPGHPSKETQYF; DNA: TGTGCCTGGAGTCCCTCCCCGGGACACCCGTCGAAGGAGACCCAGTACTTC
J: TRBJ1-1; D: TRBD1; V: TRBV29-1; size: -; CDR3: CSGQGAQGNTEAFF; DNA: TGCAGCGGGCAGGGGGCGCAAGGGAACACTGAAGCTTTCTTT
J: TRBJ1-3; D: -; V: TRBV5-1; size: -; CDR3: CASGSDPLATIYF; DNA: TGCGCCAGCGGCTCTGACCCCCTAGCCACCATATATTTT
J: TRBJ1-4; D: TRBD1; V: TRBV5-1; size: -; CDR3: CASSLAVYGQGNEKLFF; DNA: TGCGCCAGCAGCTTGGCGGTCTACGGACAGGGGAATGAAAAACTGTTTTTT
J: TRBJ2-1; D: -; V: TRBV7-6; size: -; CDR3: CASSAGIGSRYEQFF; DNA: TGTGCCAGCAGCGCTGGGATTGGGAGTAGGTATGAGCAGTTCTTC
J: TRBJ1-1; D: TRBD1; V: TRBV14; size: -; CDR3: CASSQTKPQGYTEAFF; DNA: TGTGCCAGCAGCCAAACCAAACCACAGGGGTACACTGAAGCTTTCTTT
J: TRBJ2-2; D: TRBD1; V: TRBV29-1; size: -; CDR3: CSGGDSRLTGELFF; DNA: TGCAGCGGAGGGGACAGTCGTCTCACCGGGGAGCTGTTTTTT
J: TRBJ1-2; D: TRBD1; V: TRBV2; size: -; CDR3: CASRMGTGWRFYTF; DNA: TGTGCCAGCAGGATGGGGACAGGGTGGAGGTTCTACACCTTC
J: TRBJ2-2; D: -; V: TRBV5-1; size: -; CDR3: CASSLPNTGELFF; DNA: TGCGCCAGCAGTCTACCCAACACCGGGGAGCTGTTTTTT
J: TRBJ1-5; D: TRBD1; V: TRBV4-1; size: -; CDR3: CASSQEGGQPQHF; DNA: TGCGCCAGCAGCCAAGAAGGGGGCCAGCCCCAGCATTTT
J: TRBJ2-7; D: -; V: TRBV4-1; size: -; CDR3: CASSQESHTPYEQYF; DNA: TGCGCCAGCAGCCAAGAGTCCCATACTCCCTACGAGCAGTACTTC
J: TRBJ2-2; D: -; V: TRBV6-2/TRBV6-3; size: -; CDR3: CASSYQSNTGELFF; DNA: TGTGCCAGCAGTTACCAGTCGAACACCGGGGAGCTGTTTTTT
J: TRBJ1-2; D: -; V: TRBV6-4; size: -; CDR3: CASSPDQGPPSNYGYTF; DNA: TGTGCCAGCAGTCCCGACCAGGGGCCCCCCTCTAACTATGGCTACACCTTC
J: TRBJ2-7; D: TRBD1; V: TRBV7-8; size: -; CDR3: CASSTRTGSYEQYF; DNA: TGTGCCAGCAGCACCCGGACAGGGAGCTACGAGCAGTACTTC
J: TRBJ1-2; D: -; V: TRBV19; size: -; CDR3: CASSNWEVVYGYTF; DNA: TGTGCCAGTAGTAATTGGGAGGTGGTCTATGGCTACACCTTC
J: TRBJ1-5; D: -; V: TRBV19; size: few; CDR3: CASSIGLGTEHQPQHF; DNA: TGTGCCAGTAGTATAGGTTTAGGTACAGAGCATCAGCCCCAGCATTTT
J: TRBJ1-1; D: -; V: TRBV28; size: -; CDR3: CASSSGLSLTFF; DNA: TGTGCCAGCAGTTCCGGACTGTCTTTGACTTTCTTT
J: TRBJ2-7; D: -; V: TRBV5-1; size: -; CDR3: CASSLATGYEQYF; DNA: TGCGCCAGCAGCTTGGCCACGGGCTACGAGCAGTACTTC
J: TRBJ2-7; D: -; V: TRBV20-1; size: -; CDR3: CSASVADDYEQYF; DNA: TGCAGTGCTAGTGTCGCGGATGACTACGAGCAGTACTTC
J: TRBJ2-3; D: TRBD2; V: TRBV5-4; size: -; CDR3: CASSSLAGVADTQYF; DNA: TGTGCCAGCAGCTCACTAGCGGGAGTAGCAGATACGCAGTATTTT